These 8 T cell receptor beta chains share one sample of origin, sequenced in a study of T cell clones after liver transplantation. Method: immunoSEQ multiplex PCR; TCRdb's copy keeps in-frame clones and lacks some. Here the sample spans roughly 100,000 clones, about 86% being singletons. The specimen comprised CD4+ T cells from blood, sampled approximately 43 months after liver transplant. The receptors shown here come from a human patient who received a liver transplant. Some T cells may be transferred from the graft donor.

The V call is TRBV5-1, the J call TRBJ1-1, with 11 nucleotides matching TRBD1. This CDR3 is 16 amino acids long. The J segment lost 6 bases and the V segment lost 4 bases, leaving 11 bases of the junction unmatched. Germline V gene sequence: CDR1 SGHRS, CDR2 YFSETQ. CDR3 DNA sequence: TGCGCCAGCAGCCCTGGGACAGGGGGGAAAAGGGCTGAAGCTTTCTTT. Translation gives CASSPGTGGKRAEAFF.

The CDR3 DNA sequence: TGTGCCAGCAGGCGGACAGCTAGCACAGATACGCAGTATTTT. It is translated as CASRRTASTDTQYF. The V and J genes are TRBV6-5 and TRBJ2-3; maybe TRBD1 (6 bases). The CDR3 loop spans 14 amino acids. The germline V gene encodes CDR1 MNHEY and CDR2 SVGAGI. The germline V and J ends were trimmed by 6 bases and 0 bases, with 10 bases remaining between them.

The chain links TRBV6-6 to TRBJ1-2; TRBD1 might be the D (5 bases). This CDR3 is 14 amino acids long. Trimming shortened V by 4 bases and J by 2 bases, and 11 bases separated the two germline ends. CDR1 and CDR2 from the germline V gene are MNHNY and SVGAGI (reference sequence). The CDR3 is CASSSGLGNYGYTF. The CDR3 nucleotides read TGTGCCAGCAGTTCGGGACTCGGGAACTATGGCTACACCTTC.

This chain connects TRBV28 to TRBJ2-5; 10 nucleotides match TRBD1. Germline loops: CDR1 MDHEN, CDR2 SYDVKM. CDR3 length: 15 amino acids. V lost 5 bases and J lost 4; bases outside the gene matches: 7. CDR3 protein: CASSNPRTGGETQYF. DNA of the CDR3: TGTGCCAGCAGTAACCCTAGGACAGGGGGAGAGACCCAGTACTTC.

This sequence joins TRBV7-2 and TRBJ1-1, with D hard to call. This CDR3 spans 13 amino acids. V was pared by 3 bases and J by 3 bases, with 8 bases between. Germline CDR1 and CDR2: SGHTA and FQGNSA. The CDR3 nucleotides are TGTGCCAGCAGCTTGGACTTTTACACTGAAGCTTTCTTT. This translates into CASSLDFYTEAFF.

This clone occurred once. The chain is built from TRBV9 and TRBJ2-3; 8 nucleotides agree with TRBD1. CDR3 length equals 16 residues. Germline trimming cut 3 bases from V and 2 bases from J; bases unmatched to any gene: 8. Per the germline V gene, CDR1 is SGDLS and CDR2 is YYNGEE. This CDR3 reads CASSATWTGLTDTQYF. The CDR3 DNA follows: TGTGCCAGCAGCGCGACGTGGACAGGGCTCACAGATACGCAGTATTTT.

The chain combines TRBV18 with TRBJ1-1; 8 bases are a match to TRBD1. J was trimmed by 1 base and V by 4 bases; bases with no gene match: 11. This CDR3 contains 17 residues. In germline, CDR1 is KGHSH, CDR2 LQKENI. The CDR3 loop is CASSLGQVEFGNTEAFF. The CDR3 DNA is TGTGCCAGCTCACTGGGACAGGTTGAATTTGGGAACACTGAAGCTTTCTTT.

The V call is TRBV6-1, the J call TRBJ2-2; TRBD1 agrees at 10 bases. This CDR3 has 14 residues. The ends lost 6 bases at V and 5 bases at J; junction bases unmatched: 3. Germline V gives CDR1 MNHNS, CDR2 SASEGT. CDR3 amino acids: CASRRTGGTGELFF. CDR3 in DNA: TGTGCCAGCAGAAGGACAGGGGGGACCGGGGAGCTGTTTTTT.